Sequencing of this TCR beta chain was carried out in a study of T cell repertoires in cytomegalovirus infection (dated by TCRdb to about 2019). About the investigation overall: Alongside well-studied HLA-B-restricted epitopes, the peptide stimulations were aimed at recently identified HLA-C-restricted CMV epitopes, whose presentation resists viral immunomodulation. Donor HLA type was relevant to the analysis, because carriage of CMV infection together with the matching HLA type was indicated by public TCR beta signatures.

The treatment or condition label, as the study defines it: in vitro stimulation with specific CMV peptide epitopes to enrich CMV-specific T cells. A word on this clonotype: Its specific antigen is unknown. No much larger clone exists at a distance of one base, and base qualities are not known.

From a lookup of the germline V gene (reference sequence), CDR1 and CDR2 are LNHDA and SQIVND. The CDR3 spans 13 residues, from the cysteine through the phenylalanine. Only CDR3 DNA is held: 39 bases, read in frame from base 1. V gives up 3 bases and J gives up 6 bases, and the segment between their germline ends measures 9 bases. The sequencer was an Illumina HiSeq 1500. TCRdb passed the public sequencing reads through fastp at Q25 and MiXCR, retaining productive beta sequences. CDR3 protein sequences are deduplicated, and each keeps its most common genes and DNA. The sample table holds some 350,000 distinct CDR3 sequences, of which 34% were seen once. In total, the top ten clones hold roughly 14% of the sample. What the study reported, not specific to this receptor: The ex vivo response was dominated by HLA-C-restricted CMV-specific TCR beta clonotypes, which also provided the single most frequent clonotype in two of eight donors. Carriers of CMV infection plus the relevant HLA type were discriminated by the cumulative frequency of public TCR beta family members in the study cohort and in an independent approximately 340-donor cohort.

The chain joins TRBV19 to TRBJ1-5; TRBD1 might be the D gene, on 5 matching bases. The sequenced sample was cultured PBMCs, obtained from culture after CMV antigen stimulation. The clonotype originates from a human donor in good health (CMV status not recorded). Some clones in this sample may be carry-over from other donors' samples. The encoded CDR3 is CASSIQGIQPQHF. Read as DNA, the sequence is TGTGCCAGTAGTATTCAGGGAATTCAGCCCCAGCATTTT.